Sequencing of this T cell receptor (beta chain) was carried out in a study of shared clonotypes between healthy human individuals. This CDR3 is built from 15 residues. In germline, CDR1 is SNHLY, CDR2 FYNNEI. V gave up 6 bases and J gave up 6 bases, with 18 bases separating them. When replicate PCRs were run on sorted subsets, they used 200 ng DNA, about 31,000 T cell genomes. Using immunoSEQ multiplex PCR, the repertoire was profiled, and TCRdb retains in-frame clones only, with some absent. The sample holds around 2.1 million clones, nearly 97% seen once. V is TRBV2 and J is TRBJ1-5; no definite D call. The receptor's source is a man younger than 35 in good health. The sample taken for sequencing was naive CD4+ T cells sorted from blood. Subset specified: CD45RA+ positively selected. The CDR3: CASSPGPPRGQPQHF. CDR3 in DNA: TGTGCCAGCAGCCCAGGACCACCCCGGGGTCAGCCCCAGCATTTT.